The 26 T cell receptor beta chains reported below all come from one sample, sequenced in a study of blood T cell repertoires in COVID-19. TCRdb's copy holds only in-frame clones and misses some; the assay was immunoSEQ multiplex PCR. The repertoire holds under 100,000 clones, roughly nine tenths seen once, with around 16% in the top ten. The specimen was peripheral blood. Receptor source: a male donor with acute or convalescent COVID-19.

This clone was found once. The rearrangement uses TRBV7-9 and TRBJ2-2; possible D gene TRBD1, 5 bases. The CDR3 is 14 residues long. CDR1 SEHNR and CDR2 FQNEAQ come from the germline V gene (reference sequence). V lost 5 bases and J lost 7, with 14 bases in between. The DNA of the CDR3 is TGTGCCAGCAGCCCACCGTGGGGCTACGGGGAGCTGTTTTTT. Amino acid sequence: CASSPPWGYGELFF.

The gene calls are TRBV9 and TRBJ2-2, with TRBD1 matching 12 bases. There are 16 residues in the CDR3. The V gene's germline CDR1 is SGDLS and CDR2 YYNGEE. V was pared by 4 bases and J by 6 bases, with 7 bases of the junction left unmatched. This chain's CDR3 is CASSLRDRGRSGELFF. For the CDR3, the DNA is TGTGCCAGCAGCCTTCGGGACAGGGGGCGATCCGGGGAGCTGTTTTTT.

V usage is TRBV4-1 and J usage is TRBJ1-1; 7 bases agree with TRBD1. V lost 1 base, J lost 4 bases, and 3 bases stayed unmatched. Germline-derived CDR1 and CDR2 are MGHRA and YSYEKL. This CDR3 is built from 14 residues. This CDR3 is CASSQVQGTTEAFF. CDR3 nucleotide sequence: TGCGCCAGCAGCCAAGTACAGGGGACCACTGAAGCTTTCTTT.

The chain employs TRBV6-5 and TRBJ1-2; the match to TRBD1 covers 7 bases. CDR1 and CDR2 from the germline V gene are MNHEY and SVGAGI. The trim removed 6 bases at V and 2 bases at J, leaving 6 bases unmatched. The CDR3 totals 14 residues. The CDR3 here is CASSRQGSNYGYTF. The CDR3 nucleotides read TGTGCCAGCAGCCGACAGGGATCGAACTATGGCTACACCTTC.

This clone was counted a single time. The rearrangement uses TRBV5-5 and TRBJ1-1; D unresolved. Germline V gene lookup returns CDR1 SGHKS and CDR2 YYEKEE (reference sequence). CDR3 length: 14 amino acids. V lost 4 bases to trimming and J lost 1 base, with 11 bases between them. CDR3 protein: CASSLSQRNTEAFF. Written as DNA, the CDR3 is TGTGCCAGCAGCCTGTCCCAGCGGAACACTGAAGCTTTCTTT.

The V call is TRBV2, the J call TRBJ2-7; possibly TRBD1 for D (6 bases). Trimming pared 0 bases from V and 6 bases from J, leaving 12 bases between. The CDR3 is made up of 14 amino acids. Looked up from germline, CDR1 is SNHLY and CDR2 is FYNNEI. DNA for the CDR3: TGTGCCAGCAGTGAAGCCACCCCACAGGGCGAGCAGTACTTC. Translated: CASSEATPQGEQYF.

This chain connects TRBV29-1 to TRBJ2-3; 7 nucleotides line up with TRBD1. CDR1 and CDR2 (germline): SQVTM, ANQGSEA. The V segment lost 3 bases and the J segment 6 bases; nucleotides outside the gene matches: 6. CDR3 size: 13 residues. In DNA form, the CDR3 reads TGCAGCGTTGATGACAGGGCCATGGATACGCAGTATTTT. It specifies CSVDDRAMDTQYF.

The chain is built from TRBV19 and TRBJ2-7; TRBD1 matches 7 bases. This CDR3 comprises 14 residues. The germline CDR1 and CDR2 sequences are LNHDA and SQIVND (reference sequence). The J segment lost 6 bases and the V segment lost 8 bases, leaving 13 bases of the junction unmatched. The CDR3 spells CASAPGQMLFEQYF. CDR3 DNA sequence: TGTGCCAGTGCCCCGGGACAGATGCTTTTCGAGCAGTACTTC.

This clone was seen a few times. The J gene is TRBJ2-1, the V gene TRBV19, with D unclear. The CDR3 consists of 12 residues. Germline CDR1 LNHDA, CDR2 SQIVND (reference sequence). Trimming removed 6 bases from V and 7 bases from J, with 10 bases in between. The CDR3 bases are TGTGCCAGTAGCCGTGGGCAGAATGAGCAGTTCTTC. Protein: CASSRGQNEQFF.

This chain connects TRBV7-2 to TRBJ1-5; D is possibly TRBD1 (6 bases). This CDR3 comprises 13 residues. Trimming left V 1 base short and J 7 bases short, with 8 bases between. CDR1 is SGHTA, CDR2 FQGNSA, per germline. CDR3 sequence: CASSLDREQPQHF. The CDR3 DNA reads as TGTGCCAGCAGCTTAGACAGGGAGCAGCCCCAGCATTTT.

The chain employs TRBV14 and TRBJ1-2; TRBD1 agrees at 12 bases. This CDR3 comprises 15 residues. J was trimmed by 4 bases and V by 4 bases; bases with no gene match: 4. In germline, CDR1 is SGHDN, CDR2 FVKESK. The CDR3 DNA reads TGTGCCAGCAGCCCCGGGACAGGGGGCAGCTATGGCTACACCTTC. Translating gives CASSPGTGGSYGYTF.

V and J are TRBV29-1 and TRBJ1-4; 8 bases map to TRBD1. CDR1 and CDR2 from the germline V gene are SQVTM and ANQGSEA. Germline trimming cut 7 bases from V and 13 bases from J; bases unmatched to any gene: 8. CDR3 length: 11 residues. The DNA of the CDR3 is TGCAGCGGCCTGACAGGGGCTGGACTGTTTTTT. Protein sequence: CSGLTGAGLFF.

This chain links TRBV7-2 with TRBJ2-5, with TRBD1 matching 7 bases. The CDR3 runs 16 residues. CDR1 and CDR2 from the germline V gene are SGHTA and FQGNSA. V gave up 1 base and J gave up 4 bases; unmatched junction bases: 9. CDR3 in DNA: TGTGCCAGCAGCTTAGAAGGGGGCGGGCTGGCAGAGACCCAGTACTTC. It specifies CASSLEGGGLAETQYF.

This rearrangement joins TRBV6-2 or TRBV6-3 to TRBJ1-2; 10 nucleotides line up with TRBD1. The CDR3 totals 17 residues. V lost 2 bases and J lost 0; bases outside the gene matches: 6. Per germline, CDR1 MNHEY and CDR2 SVGEGT. The CDR3 DNA reads as TGTGCCAGCAGTTACCCAGGGACAGGGGTAACTAACTATGGCTACACCTTC. Its protein is CASSYPGTGVTNYGYTF.

The V and J genes are TRBV3-1 (or the pseudogene TRBV3-2) and TRBJ2-7, with TRBD1 identical over 9 bases. Germline CDR1 reads LGHDT; CDR2 reads YNNKEL (reference sequence). This CDR3 contains 15 residues. Trimming removed 1 base from V and 3 bases from J; junction bases left unmatched: 4. The DNA for the CDR3 is TGTGCCAGCAGCCAAGGGGGGACAGGGATCTACGAGCAGTACTTC. The encoded protein is CASSQGGTGIYEQYF.

The chain employs TRBV2 and TRBJ2-1, with 9 bases aligning to TRBD2. Unmatched junction bases numbered 8, after V lost 7 bases and J lost 4 bases. Germline V gene data show CDR1 as SNHLY and CDR2 as FYNNEI. There are 15 residues in the CDR3. The CDR3 spells CASKGAGGIYNEQFF. The CDR3 DNA reads TGTGCCAGCAAAGGCGCGGGGGGGATTTACAATGAGCAGTTCTTC. The full variable domain, its missing parts supplied by reference TRBV2 and TRBJ2-1, is EPEVTQTPSHQVTQMGQEVILRCVPISNHLYFYWYRQILGQKVEFLVSFYNNEISEKSEIFDDQFSVERPDGSNFTLKIRSTKLEDSAMYFCASKGAGGIYNEQFFGPGTRLTVL.

CDR3 DNA: TGTGCCAGCAGGGGCGGGACAGCCTACGAGCAGTACTTC. This translates into CASRGGTAYEQYF. The chain couples TRBV2 to TRBJ2-7, with D maybe TRBD1 (7 bases). Germline V gives CDR1 SNHLY, CDR2 FYNNEI. The V gene lost 6 bases and the J gene lost 2 bases, with 11 bases spanning the gap. CDR3 size: 13 residues.

The CDR3 region is CASSQGRGSSPLHF. CDR3 coding DNA: TGTGCCAGCAGCCAAGGCAGGGGGAGTTCACCCCTCCACTTT. The genes are TRBV3-1 (or the pseudogene TRBV3-2) and TRBJ1-6; 7 positions match TRBD1. This CDR3 has 14 amino acids. Per germline, CDR1 LGHDT and CDR2 YNNKEL (reference sequence). Trimming cost V 1 base and J 9 bases; bases outside gene matches: 3.

The chain recombines TRBV6-2 or TRBV6-3 with TRBJ1-4; D remains ambiguous. CDR3 length: 14 residues. Trimming removed 6 bases from V and 8 bases from J, with 16 bases in between. The germline gives CDR1 MNHEY, CDR2 SVGEGT. The CDR3 coding sequence is TGTGCCAGCAGCAGGACTGGAGTCGGAGAAAAACTGTTTTTT. This codes for CASSRTGVGEKLFF.

The chain couples TRBV27 to TRBJ1-2; D gene unclear. The CDR3 extends over 14 amino acids. Trimming removed 7 bases at V and 6 bases at J, with 18 bases between. Per the germline V gene, CDR1 is MNHEY and CDR2 is SMNVEV (reference sequence). The CDR3: CASTSSPRGDGYTF. CDR3 coding DNA: TGTGCCAGCACCAGTTCTCCTAGAGGTGATGGCTACACCTTC.

This clone was seen a single time. J is TRBJ1-2 and V is TRBV9; D is unresolved. Germline lookup yields CDR1 SGDLS and CDR2 YYNGEE. Trimming took off 0 bases at V and 3 bases at J, with 6 bases between the two ends. This CDR3 comprises 13 residues. The CDR3 sequence: CASSVDTDYGYTF. The CDR3 DNA sequence: TGTGCCAGCAGCGTAGATACGGACTATGGCTACACCTTC.

The rearrangement links TRBV5-1 to TRBJ2-7; TRBD1 aligns across 8 bases. There are 15 residues in the CDR3. V shed 4 bases and J 6 bases; nucleotides not matched to a gene: 12. CDR1 is SGHRS, CDR2 YFSETQ, per germline. The CDR3 DNA follows: TGCGCCAGCAGCCAGCCCGGACAGGGAGTCGGCGAGCAGTACTTC. Translated: CASSQPGQGVGEQYF.

J is TRBJ2-7 and V is TRBV6-2 or TRBV6-3; 10 bases align to TRBD2. In germline, CDR1 is MNHEY, CDR2 SVGEGT. This CDR3 region has 16 residues. V lost 2 bases and J lost 3; bases outside the gene matches: 7. CDR3 protein: CASSYGFGTSDYEQYF. For the CDR3, the DNA is TGTGCCAGCAGTTACGGTTTCGGGACTAGCGACTACGAGCAGTACTTC.

The CDR3 DNA is TGTGCCAGCAGCCAAGTGCCTGGCAGGGGGGACTATGGCTACACCTTC. This encodes CASSQVPGRGDYGYTF. The chain carries TRBV3-1 (or the pseudogene TRBV3-2) and TRBJ1-2, with 7 nucleotides matching TRBD1. The J segment lost 3 bases and the V segment lost 1 base, leaving 8 bases of the junction unmatched. The CDR3 loop spans 16 amino acids. CDR1 and CDR2 (germline): LGHDT, YNNKEL (reference sequence).

This rearrangement joins TRBV27 to TRBJ1-6; D may be TRBD1 (5 bases). Germline CDR1 MNHEY, CDR2 SMNVEV (reference sequence). The CDR3 runs 15 residues. The V gene lost 5 bases and the J gene lost 8 bases, with 16 bases spanning the gap. In nucleotides, the CDR3 is TGTGCCAGCAGTCCAGGGTCGGGTGCGGATTCACCCCTCCACTTT. This sequence encodes CASSPGSGADSPLHF.

This sequence joins TRBV24-1 and TRBJ2-1; 8 bases are a match to TRBD1. With V trimmed by 5 bases and J by 2 bases, 4 bases remained unmatched. The CDR3 consists of 15 residues. CDR1 KGHDR and CDR2 SFDVKD come from the germline V gene. The CDR3 sequence is CATSADRGAYNEQFF. Here the CDR3 DNA reads TGTGCCACCAGTGCAGACAGGGGTGCCTACAATGAGCAGTTCTTC.